The 19 T cell receptor beta chains below come from one sample, sequenced in a study of cytomegalovirus exposure and HLA in healthy donors. PCR amplification relied on 60 Vbeta primers (plus 13 Jbeta primers). Data came from immunoSEQ multiplex PCR; TCRdb stores just in-frame clones and leaves some out. Counted here are 150,000 to 200,000 clones, roughly 79% occurring once; the ten biggest clones make up approximately 2.2%. The specimen was PBMCs. These receptors were taken from a woman in her 30s in good health and CMV-seropositive.

The V gene is TRBV4-1, the J gene TRBJ2-5, with 12 nucleotides matching TRBD2. CDR1 is MGHRA and CDR2 is YSYEKL in the germline V gene. There are 15 residues in the CDR3. The V gene end was trimmed by 5 bases and the J gene end by 4 bases; junction bases not matched to a gene: 5. CDR3 protein: CASSDTSGGPETQYF. Written as DNA, the CDR3 is TGCGCCAGCAGCGACACTAGCGGGGGGCCAGAGACCCAGTACTTC.

The chain employs TRBV6-5 and TRBJ1-2; D is ambiguous. The CDR3 is 14 amino acids. V was pared by 0 bases and J by 4 bases, with 9 bases between. Germline-derived CDR1 and CDR2 are MNHEY and SVGAGI. This CDR3 reads CASSYSTEGYGYTF. CDR3 DNA sequence: TGTGCCAGCAGTTACTCGACGGAGGGCTATGGCTACACCTTC.

This clone was detected a few times. This sequence joins TRBV10-3 and TRBJ1-1; 7 bases fit TRBD1. The CDR3 is 17 amino acids. Unmatched junction bases numbered 7, after V lost 0 bases and J lost 0 bases. Per the germline V gene, CDR1 is ENHRY and CDR2 is SYGVKD. The CDR3 reads CAISESGDSRMNTEAFF. The CDR3 DNA reads TGTGCCATCAGTGAGTCTGGGGACAGTAGGATGAACACTGAAGCTTTCTTT.

V usage is TRBV6-5 and J usage is TRBJ1-5; D unclear. Germline V gene data show CDR1 as MNHEY and CDR2 as SVGAGI. V was shortened by 7 bases and J by 5 bases, with 12 bases between the two germline ends. CDR3 length: 13 amino acids. CDR3 sequence: CASTYWEDQPQHF. The CDR3 DNA follows: TGTGCCAGCACCTACTGGGAGGATCAGCCCCAGCATTTT.

This rearrangement joins TRBV5-4 to TRBJ2-5; 9 nucleotides agree with TRBD2. Germline loops: CDR1 SGHNT, CDR2 YYREEE (reference sequence). Germline trimming cut 2 bases from V and 2 bases from J; bases unmatched to any gene: 4. This CDR3 is 15 amino acids long. The CDR3 DNA is TGTGCCAGCAGCTTACTGGGACTAGCTCAAGAGACCCAGTACTTC. It specifies CASSLLGLAQETQYF.

The V gene is TRBV10-2, the J gene TRBJ1-6; D uncertain. Trimming took 10 bases from V and 5 from J, leaving 24 bases between them. CDR3 size: 17 residues. The germline CDR1 and CDR2 sequences are WSHSY and SAAADI. The CDR3 loop is CATQEDSFYTNNSPLHF. The CDR3 coding sequence is TGCGCCACCCAGGAGGACTCCTTTTACACCAATAATTCACCCCTCCACTTT.

The chain uses TRBV10-3 and TRBJ2-7; the D gene is possibly TRBD1 (5 bases). V lost 3 bases and J lost 1, with 10 bases in between. The CDR3 is 14 amino acids. Germline CDR1 ENHRY, CDR2 SYGVKD. The CDR3 loop reads CAISEFRESYEQYF. CDR3 nucleotides: TGTGCCATCAGTGAATTCAGGGAATCCTACGAGCAGTACTTC.

The chain joins TRBV30 to TRBJ2-7; tentative D call: TRBD1 (5 bases). Germline CDR1 is GTSNPN and CDR2 is SVGIG (reference sequence). The CDR3 is 14 amino acids. Trimming removed 4 bases from V and 2 bases from J, with 15 bases in between. The CDR3 sequence is CAWKITGPAYEQYF. In DNA form, the CDR3 reads TGTGCCTGGAAAATTACAGGACCTGCCTACGAGCAGTACTTC.

V is TRBV12-5 and J is TRBJ2-7, with 7 bases fitting TRBD2. After removal of 2 bases from V and 9 bases from J, the junction contained 10 bases not matched to a gene. The length of the CDR3 is 14 residues. Germline CDR1 is LGHNT and CDR2 is FRNRAP. Here the CDR3 DNA reads TGTGCTAGTGGTTTGTTCGAGGTAGCGGGTATGCAGTACTTC. This gives the protein CASGLFEVAGMQYF. The variable domain in full, completed from reference TRBV12-5 and TRBJ2-7, reads DARVTQTPRHKVTEMGQEVTMRCQPILGHNTVFWYRQTMMQGLELLAYFRNRAPLDDSGMPKDRFSAEMPDATLATLKIQPSEPRDSAVYFCASGLFEVAGMQYFGPGTRLTVT.

This chain connects TRBV6-1 to TRBJ1-1; D is undetermined. Looked up from germline, CDR1 is MNHNS and CDR2 is SASEGT. CDR3 size: 14 residues. Trimming cost V 3 bases and J 0 bases, with 8 bases left between them. In DNA form, the CDR3 reads TGTGCCAGCAGTGATTTGAGGGTGAACACTGAAGCTTTCTTT. Protein: CASSDLRVNTEAFF.

This clone was seen more than once but under ten times. The rearrangement joins TRBV6-5 to TRBJ2-7; 8 nucleotides match TRBD1. The trim removed 6 bases at V and 2 bases at J, leaving 3 bases unmatched. Germline-derived CDR1 and CDR2 are MNHEY and SVGAGI. CDR3 length equals 13 residues. DNA of the CDR3: TGTGCCAGCAGCCGGACAGGGCCCTACGAGCAGTACTTC. As protein: CASSRTGPYEQYF.

This clone has a single count. The chain uses TRBV2 and TRBJ2-6, with D possibly TRBD2 on 5 matching bases. Deletions cut 3 bases from V and 1 base from J, with 10 bases between. CDR1 is SNHLY and CDR2 is FYNNEI in the germline V gene. CDR3 length: 16 amino acids. The CDR3 DNA sequence: TGTGCCAGCAGTGACCCTACTAGATCTGGGGCCAACGTCCTGACTTTC. It codes for CASSDPTRSGANVLTF.

In this sample, this clone turned up a few times. This sample also contains other DNA sequences that code for the same CDR3. The chain recombines TRBV19 with TRBJ1-1; D gene uncertain. The CDR3 loop spans 14 amino acids. Trimming removed 3 bases at V and 1 base at J, with 9 bases between. Germline lookup yields CDR1 LNHDA and CDR2 SQIVND (reference sequence). For the CDR3, the DNA is TGTGCCAGTAGTATCGTACCGAGGAACACTGAAGCTTTCTTT. Translation: CASSIVPRNTEAFF.

This chain links TRBV30 with TRBJ1-4; 7 bases agree with TRBD1. This CDR3 is built from 13 residues. In germline, CDR1 is GTSNPN, CDR2 SVGIG (reference sequence). V trimming: 4 bases; J trimming: 7 bases; junction bases outside the gene matches: 6. CDR3 sequence: CAWTRTGGEKLFF. The CDR3, as DNA: TGTGCCTGGACCCGGACAGGCGGTGAAAAACTGTTTTTT.

The rearrangement links TRBV7-2 to TRBJ2-7, with 12 bases that match TRBD1. This CDR3 spans 15 amino acids. Trimming removed 1 base from V and 5 bases from J; junction bases left unmatched: 3. Germline assignment: CDR1 SGHTA and CDR2 FQGNSA. The CDR3 DNA sequence: TGTGCCAGCAGCTTAGTCGGGACAGGGGGCCACGAGCAGTACTTC. Residues: CASSLVGTGGHEQYF.

Note on this clone: The same CDR3 can be traced to other DNA sequences in this sample. The chain recombines TRBV5-6 with TRBJ1-2; no clear D gene. V was clipped by 3 bases and J by 4 bases, with 7 bases between them. Germline assignment: CDR1 SGHDT and CDR2 YYEEEE. The CDR3 runs to 12 residues. The CDR3 spells CASSSGSYGYTF. The DNA for the CDR3 is TGTGCCAGCAGCTCGGGTAGCTATGGCTACACCTTC.

This clone was observed a few times. The chain carries TRBV5-1 and TRBJ1-2, with 7 bases that match TRBD1. This CDR3 is 18 amino acids long. The germline gives CDR1 SGHRS, CDR2 YFSETQ. Trimming at V came to 4 bases and at J to 0 bases, leaving 15 bases not matched to a gene. The CDR3 here is CASSRQVQGDFSNYGYTF. CDR3 bases: TGCGCCAGCAGCCGTCAGGTTCAGGGGGATTTTTCTAACTATGGCTACACCTTC.

The chain is built from TRBV10-2 and TRBJ2-5, with 8 bases matching TRBD1. V gave up 8 bases and J gave up 4 bases; unmatched junction bases: 9. There are 14 residues in the CDR3. Germline values: CDR1 WSHSY, CDR2 SAAADI. CDR3 sequence: CASGLDRGGETQYF. The DNA for the CDR3 is TGCGCCAGCGGGCTAGACAGGGGTGGAGAGACCCAGTACTTC.

The V gene is TRBV9, the J gene TRBJ1-6; TRBD1 is a possible D gene (5 bases). The V and J ends lost 3 bases and 5 bases respectively, with 15 bases between them. The CDR3 is 16 residues long. In germline, CDR1 is SGDLS, CDR2 YYNGEE. CDR3 in amino acids: CASSATALGHNSPLHF. In DNA form, the CDR3 reads TGTGCCAGCAGCGCGACAGCCTTAGGGCATAATTCACCCCTCCACTTT.